This T cell receptor (beta chain) emerged from a study of beta chain features in type 1 diabetes. Study background: Investigators examined roughly 99,000,000 sorted cells across all samples.

Expressed TCRB transcripts were sequenced, since all the RNA that had been isolated was reverse transcribed. Some clones are missing from TCRdb's copy, which holds only in-frame ones; the method was immunoSEQ multiplex PCR. The sample records about 900,000 clones, about 17% being singletons. Purity (above 95%) was reached by all sorted populations. V lost 1 base, J lost 6 bases, and 11 bases lay in between. Per germline, CDR1 SGHTA and CDR2 FQGTGA. This CDR3 contains 14 residues. This receptor was obtained from a woman aged 18 to 35 in good health. Sequencing used naive CD4+ T cells from blood. J is TRBJ2-3 and V is TRBV7-3; D uncertain. CDR3 DNA: TGTGCCAGCAGCTTAAATCCGGTCACGGATACGCAGTATTTT. Translated: CASSLNPVTDTQYF.